This T cell receptor beta chain appears in the sequencing data of a study of blood T cell repertoires in COVID-19. Germline values: CDR1 LGHDT, CDR2 YNNKEL (reference sequence). Unmatched junction bases numbered 7, after V lost 3 bases and J lost 2 bases. The CDR3 is 15 residues long. Clones were sequenced by immunoSEQ multiplex PCR, and TCRdb holds only the in-frame ones, with some missing. The data hold about 140,000 clones, with over 80% observed a single time. The sequenced sample was peripheral blood. The TCR was taken from a human donor in a cohort sampled during active COVID-19. The chain uses TRBV3-1 (or the pseudogene TRBV3-2) and TRBJ2-7; 7 nucleotides align to TRBD2. The CDR3 here is CASSHGTIITYEQYF. Here the CDR3 DNA reads TGTGCCAGCAGCCACGGGACTATCATTACCTACGAGCAGTACTTC.